This T cell receptor (beta chain) was profiled in a study of T cell repertoires in cytomegalovirus infection. Study-level information: The study used recently identified HLA-C-restricted and well-studied HLA-B-restricted CMV epitopes. General study findings and limits: HLA-C-restricted, CMV-specific TCR beta clonotypes were dominant ex vivo.

On this clonotype: The antigen is unknown.

Each CDR3 protein gets one entry after TCRdb re-called the reads with MiXCR. The table lists fewer than 950,000 distinct CDR3 sequences, 32% of them singletons. This sample comprised cultured CD8+ T cells from PBMCs, obtained from culture after CMV antigen stimulation. This receptor was obtained from a human donor in good health (CMV status not recorded). Some clones in this sample may be carry-over from other donors' samples.

The CDR3 bases are TGTGCCAGCAGCTTGTCCGTCTTAAACACCGGGGAGCTGTTTTTT. This codes for CASSLSVLNTGELFF. V is TRBV5-6 and J is TRBJ2-2; no clear D gene. Germline lookup yields CDR1 SGHDT and CDR2 YYEEEE. The ends were cut back, 1 base at V and 2 bases at J, with 9 bases in the middle. The CDR3 runs to 15 residues.